The 28 T cell receptor beta chains below were found in one sample sequenced in a study of blood T cell repertoires in COVID-19. Sequencing used immunoSEQ multiplex PCR; TCRdb keeps in-frame clones, though not all of them. The sample has around 270,000 clones, around 90% seen once. Sequenced: PBMCs or T cells enriched from blood (not recorded which). The source is a woman between 40 and 55 years old who had been exposed to COVID-19.

The chain has TRBV5-5 and TRBJ1-4, with TRBD1 matching 8 bases. Germline CDR1 is SGHKS and CDR2 is YYEKEE (reference sequence). The CDR3 spans 14 residues. Losses at the gene ends were 0 bases for V and 8 bases for J; bases not matched to a gene: 3. CDR3 coding DNA: TGTGCCAGCAGCTTGGACAGGGGGTTCGAAAAACTGTTTTTT. Translation: CASSLDRGFEKLFF.

The chain couples TRBV6-2 or TRBV6-3 to TRBJ2-7; perhaps TRBD2 as D (5 bases). The V gene lost 2 bases and the J gene lost 2 bases, with 10 bases spanning the gap. This CDR3 spans 14 amino acids. Germline lookup yields CDR1 MNHEY and CDR2 SVGEGT. As DNA, the CDR3 is TGTGCCAGCAGTTACAACGGGATTACCTACGAGCAGTACTTC. It encodes CASSYNGITYEQYF.

V usage is TRBV7-8 and J usage is TRBJ1-4, with D perhaps matching TRBD1 (6 bases). Germline V gene lookup returns CDR1 SGHVS and CDR2 FQNEAQ. The CDR3 sequence is 13 residues long. V gave up 1 base and J gave up 7 bases, with 7 bases separating them. The DNA of the CDR3 is TGTGCCAGCAGCTTAGGACAGGCTGAAAAACTGTTTTTT. Protein: CASSLGQAEKLFF.

The rearrangement joins TRBV3-1 (or the pseudogene TRBV3-2) to TRBJ2-4, with 8 positions matching TRBD1. The V segment lost 0 bases and the J segment 9 bases; nucleotides outside the gene matches: 7. CDR1 LGHDT and CDR2 YNNKEL come from the germline V gene (reference sequence). CDR3 length: 15 amino acids. The CDR3 bases are TGTGCCAGCAGCCAAGAAGACAGGGGTAACGGCATTCAGTACTTC. It codes for CASSQEDRGNGIQYF.

CDR3 amino acids: CASSQGRGGNYGYTF. DNA for the CDR3: TGCGCCAGCAGCCAAGGCAGGGGTGGCAACTATGGCTACACCTTC. The rearrangement joins TRBV4-3 to TRBJ1-2; TRBD1 might be the D (6 bases). Deletions cut 1 base from V and 2 bases from J, with 11 bases between. The CDR3 consists of 15 residues. CDR1 is LGHNA and CDR2 is YSLEER in the germline V gene.

The chain joins TRBV28 to TRBJ1-1; D not certain. Germline V gene data show CDR1 as MDHEN and CDR2 as SYDVKM. V was shortened by 4 bases and J by 1 base, with 4 bases between the two germline ends. The CDR3 length is 12 residues. For the CDR3, the DNA is TGTGCCAGCAGTTACAGGAACACTGAAGCTTTCTTT. Its protein product is CASSYRNTEAFF. The variable domain in full, with the rest retrieved from reference TRBV28 and TRBJ1-1, is DVKVTQSSRYLVKRTGEKVFLECVQDMDHENMFWYRQDPGLGLRLIYFSYDVKMKEKGDIPEGYSVSREKKERFSLILESASTNQTSMYLCASSYRNTEAFFGQGTRLTVV.

This clone was seen a few times. The V gene is TRBV6-5, the J gene TRBJ2-7, with a weak D call TRBD1 (6 bases). The ends were cut back, 6 bases at V and 3 bases at J, with 9 bases in the middle. CDR1 is MNHEY and CDR2 is SVGAGI in the germline V gene. The CDR3 sequence is 12 residues long. The CDR3 here is CASRSRGYEQYV. The CDR3 DNA reads TGTGCCAGCAGGAGCAGGGGCTACGAGCAGTACGTC.

The J gene is TRBJ1-1, the V gene TRBV6-5; 10 nucleotides match TRBD1. V was clipped by 6 bases and J by 0 bases; unmatched bases: 1. The CDR3 length is 14 residues. Germline loops: CDR1 MNHEY, CDR2 SVGAGI. The CDR3 here is CASSDRGLNTEAFF. In DNA form, the CDR3 reads TGTGCCAGCAGCGACAGGGGGCTGAACACTGAAGCTTTCTTT.

The CDR3 loop reads CASSPELAGVTDTQYF. The CDR3 coding sequence is TGTGCCAGCAGCCCAGAACTAGCGGGAGTCACAGATACGCAGTATTTT. The chain recombines TRBV7-8 with TRBJ2-3; 11 positions agree with TRBD2. This CDR3 has 16 amino acids. Germline CDR1 reads SGHVS; CDR2 reads FQNEAQ. With V trimmed by 5 bases and J by 2 bases, 6 bases remained unmatched.

V and J are TRBV19 and TRBJ1-2; 7 positions match TRBD1. This CDR3 is built from 19 residues. Germline lookup yields CDR1 LNHDA and CDR2 SQIVND (reference sequence). V was pared by 5 bases and J by 2 bases, with 20 bases of the junction left unmatched. In nucleotides, the CDR3 is TGTGCCAGTAGTTTAAGTCTAGGGACAGATTCGTTGTTCAACTATGGCTACACCTTC. This translates into CASSLSLGTDSLFNYGYTF.

This chain uses TRBV10-3 with TRBJ2-2; D gene ambiguous. This CDR3 contains 14 residues. Germline V gives CDR1 ENHRY, CDR2 SYGVKD. V was trimmed by 6 bases and J by 0 bases, leaving 8 bases between them. The CDR3 coding sequence is TGTGCCATCAGATCCAACTCGAACACCGGGGAGCTGTTTTTT. It yields the protein CAIRSNSNTGELFF.

This clone showed up just a few times. The chain employs TRBV19 and TRBJ2-7; D gene uncertain. This CDR3 is built from 15 residues. The V end lost 1 base, the J end lost 2 bases, and 12 bases lay between the germline ends. Germline lookup yields CDR1 LNHDA and CDR2 SQIVND (reference sequence). Here the CDR3 reads CASSIVAGSTYEQYF. CDR3 in DNA: TGTGCCAGTAGTATAGTCGCAGGCTCGACCTACGAGCAGTACTTC.

This chain connects TRBV4-3 to TRBJ1-6, with D possibly being TRBD1 (5 bases). V was trimmed by 2 bases and J by 6 bases, leaving 8 bases between them. This CDR3 region has 14 residues. Germline V gives CDR1 LGHNA, CDR2 YSLEER. CDR3 nucleotide sequence: TGCGCCAGCAGCCAACCAGGGCTTAATTCACCCCTCCACTTT. Translating gives CASSQPGLNSPLHF.

V and J are TRBV30 and TRBJ2-3; 9 positions agree with TRBD2. V shed 3 bases, J shed 4 bases, and the junction held 5 bases outside the gene matches. There are 14 residues in the CDR3. Germline V CDR1 and CDR2: GTSNPN, SVGIG (reference sequence). The CDR3 here is CAWRLAGTPDTQYF. CDR3 coding DNA: TGTGCCTGGAGACTAGCGGGTACCCCAGATACGCAGTATTTT.

The gene calls are TRBV7-2 and TRBJ2-2; D is perhaps TRBD1 (7 bases). The CDR3 is 16 residues long. Per germline, CDR1 SGHTA and CDR2 FQGNSA. Deletions cut 5 bases from V and 4 bases from J, with 17 bases between. CDR3 in DNA: TGTGCCAGCAGCCCAGGGGGTAGCGGACTCACCGGGGAGCTGTTTTTT. This encodes CASSPGGSGLTGELFF.

A remark on this clone: Other DNA variants within this sample encode the same CDR3. The chain employs TRBV7-2 and TRBJ1-2, with D possibly TRBD1 on 5 matching bases. CDR3 length: 14 residues. V lost 0 bases and J lost 4, with 9 bases in between. CDR1 is SGHTA, CDR2 FQGNSA, per germline. CDR3 loop: CASSLAQGSYGYTF. The CDR3 DNA reads as TGTGCCAGCAGCTTAGCGCAGGGTTCCTATGGCTACACCTTC.

The chain combines TRBV11-3 with TRBJ1-1; D unclear. Looked up from germline, CDR1 is SGHNT and CDR2 is YENEEA. The CDR3 has 13 amino acids. Between the trimmed V and J ends, which lost 7 bases and 3 bases, there was a span of 12 bases. In nucleotides, the CDR3 is TGTGCCAGCACTTCCGCGAGAGACACTGAAGCTTTCTTT. It translates to CASTSARDTEAFF.

Details on this clone: The same CDR3 arises from other DNA sequences in this sample as well. The rearrangement uses TRBV18 and TRBJ1-2; no clear D gene. The V gene's germline CDR1 is KGHSH and CDR2 LQKENI. The CDR3 is 12 residues long. The V end lost 3 bases, the J end lost 5 bases, and 7 bases lay between the germline ends. CDR3 amino acids: CASSPGRYGYTF. CDR3 coding DNA: TGTGCCAGCTCACCGGGCCGGTATGGCTACACCTTC. Combining the CDR3 with reference TRBV18 and TRBJ1-2 gives the whole variable domain NAGVMQNPRHLVRRRGQEARLRCSPMKGHSHVYWYRQLPEEGLKFMVYLQKENIIDESGMPKERFSAEFPKEGPSILRIQQVVRGDSAAYFCASSPGRYGYTFGSGTRLTVV.

The J gene is TRBJ1-2, the V gene TRBV7-3; TRBD1 agrees at 11 bases. Unmatched junction bases numbered 7, after V lost 5 bases and J lost 8 bases. CDR1 is SGHTA and CDR2 is FQGTGA in the germline V gene. The CDR3 runs to 14 residues. The CDR3 loop is CASSRTGGREGYTF. As DNA, the CDR3 is TGTGCCAGCAGCCGGACAGGGGGCCGGGAGGGCTACACCTTC.

This clone was counted a single time. J is TRBJ1-1 and V is TRBV9, with 9 positions matching TRBD1. The CDR3 is made up of 16 amino acids. The germline CDR1 and CDR2 sequences are SGDLS and YYNGEE. Trimming removed 2 bases from V and 0 bases from J; junction bases left unmatched: 5. The CDR3: CASSVDRGGMNTEAFF. CDR3 bases: TGTGCCAGCAGCGTCGACAGGGGGGGTATGAACACTGAAGCTTTCTTT.

About this clone: Other DNA sequences in the sample encode the same CDR3. The rearrangement links TRBV5-1 to TRBJ1-2; 8 bases are shared with TRBD1. Germline CDR1 is SGHRS and CDR2 is YFSETQ. V shed 0 bases, J shed 2 bases, and the junction held 3 bases outside the gene matches. This CDR3 is 15 amino acids long. The CDR3 reads CASSLEGQANYGYTF. The CDR3, as DNA: TGCGCCAGCAGCTTGGAGGGACAGGCGAACTATGGCTACACCTTC.

The chain employs TRBV3-1 (or the pseudogene TRBV3-2) and TRBJ1-3; D is perhaps TRBD1 (5 bases). The ends were cut back, 3 bases at V and 4 bases at J, with 19 bases in the middle. The CDR3 is 17 residues long. Germline CDR1 LGHDT, CDR2 YNNKEL (reference sequence). This chain's CDR3 is CASSHGISYRGGNTIYF. The CDR3 nucleotides read TGTGCCAGCAGCCATGGGATTTCGTACCGGGGGGGAAACACCATATATTTT.

CDR3 sequence (DNA): TGTGCCACCAGAATTCAGGGGTTGACCTACGAGCAGTACGTC. As protein: CATRIQGLTYEQYV. The rearrangement links TRBV24-1 to TRBJ2-7; D may be TRBD1 (6 bases). The ends were cut back, 7 bases at V and 2 bases at J, with 14 bases in the middle. The CDR3 contains 14 residues. The germline V gene encodes CDR1 KGHDR and CDR2 SFDVKD.

On this clone: In the same sample, other DNA sequences code for this CDR3. The J gene is TRBJ2-3, the V gene TRBV7-2; D is possibly TRBD1 (5 bases). Germline V gene lookup returns CDR1 SGHTA and CDR2 FQGNSA. Trimming cost V 5 bases and J 2 bases, with 8 bases left between them. The CDR3 is made up of 13 amino acids. The CDR3 nucleotides read TGTGCCAGCAGCCCGACAGTCACAGATACGCAGTATTTT. This sequence encodes CASSPTVTDTQYF.

V is TRBV7-9 and J is TRBJ2-3, with D possibly being TRBD2 (6 bases). The CDR3 runs to 14 residues. In germline, CDR1 is SEHNR, CDR2 FQNEAQ (reference sequence). V lost 1 base, J lost 4 bases, and 9 bases lay in between. CDR3 in DNA: TGTGCCAGCAGCTTAGTCCTAGCGTCAGATACGCAGTATTTT. This codes for CASSLVLASDTQYF.

The chain is built from TRBV7-8 and TRBJ2-5; 10 nucleotides align to TRBD2. CDR1 is SGHVS and CDR2 is FQNEAQ in the germline V gene. The CDR3 is 15 amino acids. V shed 5 bases, J shed 5 bases, and the junction held 8 bases outside the gene matches. CDR3 in amino acids: CASSLGAGGPETQYF. The CDR3 DNA reads TGTGCCAGCAGCCTGGGAGCGGGGGGGCCCGAGACCCAGTACTTC.

The chain joins TRBV28 to TRBJ1-5, with D hard to call. Germline V gene data show CDR1 as MDHEN and CDR2 as SYDVKM. This CDR3 region has 14 residues. Trimming took off 4 bases at V and 11 bases at J, with 18 bases between the two ends. The CDR3 sequence is CASSYQRGFMAQHF. The CDR3 DNA sequence: TGTGCCAGCAGTTACCAGAGAGGGTTTATGGCCCAGCATTTT.

The chain recombines TRBV7-9 with TRBJ1-4; no reliable D call. CDR3 length equals 12 residues. Germline V gene data show CDR1 as SEHNR and CDR2 as FQNEAQ (reference sequence). Trimming took 8 bases from V and 0 from J, leaving 4 bases between them. CDR3 sequence: CASQTTNEKLFF. DNA for the CDR3: TGTGCCAGCCAGACAACTAATGAAAAACTGTTTTTT. Full variable domain (outside the CDR3, taken from reference TRBV7-9 and TRBJ1-4): DTGVSQNPRHKITKRGQNVTFRCDPISEHNRLYWYRQTLGQGPEFLTYFQNEAQLEKSRLLSDRFSAERPKGSFSTLEIQRTEQGDSAMYLCASQTTNEKLFFGSGTQLSVL.